This T cell receptor (beta chain) is drawn from a study of blood T cell repertoires in COVID-19. For the study at large: Specimens from acute and convalescent COVID-19 originated in the United States, Italy and Spain.

The study assigned cohorts using participant-reported clinical history. Donors of Cohort 3 who recovered were those that had two negative PCRs, clearance, or symptom resolution. Authors' methods: Amplified reference gene primers provided the basis for estimating nucleated cell counts. The table came from immunoSEQ multiplex PCR; TCRdb's copy has only in-frame clones and leaves some out. That table supplies the V and J calls and clone size; D and trimming were determined from the DNA. The data show some 200,000 clones, 60% to 80% seen once. The CDR3 sequence is 14 residues long. Germline-derived CDR1 and CDR2 are LGHNA and YNFKEQ. With 0 bases removed from V and 4 bases from J, the gap between germline ends came to 8 bases.

Material for sequencing was PBMCs or T cells enriched from blood (not recorded which). The clonotype comes from a woman between 45 and 60 years old who had recovered from COVID-19. The rearrangement joins TRBV4-2 to TRBJ2-3; D is unclear. CDR3 sequence reads: CASSQDSAADTQYF. The CDR3 nucleotides read TGTGCCAGCAGCCAAGATAGTGCGGCAGATACGCAGTATTTT.